The 25 T cell receptor beta chains below come from one sample, sequenced in a study of glioma-infiltrating T cells. The iRepertoire nested amplicon-rescue multiplex PCR amplified TCR alpha and beta CDR3s from RNA. TCRdb called the multiplex PCR reads again in MiXCR, with one record for every CDR3 protein. The sample contains approximately 400,000 distinct CDR3 sequences, more than 35% of which appear only once. The sequenced material came from glioma tissue, nonneoplastic brain tissue, or PBMCs (not recorded which). These receptors all stem from a human donor with low-grade glioma or glioblastoma, undergoing nonglioma brain surgery, or in good health (not recorded which).

This chain joins TRBV20-1 and TRBJ2-1; a possible D gene is TRBD1 (5 bases). The V end was cut by 7 bases, the J end by 7 bases, with 11 bases between. Germline V CDR1 and CDR2: DFQATT, SNEGSKA (reference sequence). This CDR3 comprises 11 residues. Written as DNA, the CDR3 is TGCAGTGTTCGCAGGGTAAATGAGCAGTTCTTC. Its translation: CSVRRVNEQFF.

This clonotype has a single count. The V and J genes are TRBV20-1 and TRBJ2-1, with D perhaps matching TRBD2 (7 bases). V gave up 3 bases and J gave up 9 bases, with 18 bases separating them. CDR1 and CDR2 from the germline V gene are DFQATT and SNEGSKA (reference sequence). The CDR3 runs 14 residues. CDR3 bases: TGCAGTGCTAGGCGGTCTAGGGGGAGGGGTGAGCAGTTCTTC. Translation: CSARRSRGRGEQFF.

Notes on this clonotype: A much larger clonotype is one base distant, so this may be a read error. The rearrangement links TRBV28 to TRBJ2-5; 13 bases map to TRBD2. Germline CDR1 is MDHEN and CDR2 is SYDVKM. This CDR3 has 15 residues. CDR3 bases: TGTTCCAGCAGTTCGACTAGCGGGAGGTTGGAGACCCAGTACTTC. It encodes CSSSSTSGRLETQYF.

Note on this clonotype: A clone one base away is much larger, so this may be a read error. The chain combines TRBV27 with TRBJ1-6, with 7 bases matching TRBD1. CDR3 length: 17 residues. With V trimmed by 6 bases and J by 6 bases, 14 bases remained unmatched. Germline values: CDR1 MNHEY, CDR2 SMNVEV (reference sequence). CDR3 sequence (DNA): TGTGCCAGCAGCGAATTCCGGGACAGACGGTTTAATTCACCCCTCCACTTT. It yields the protein CASSEFRDRRFNSPLHF.

The rearrangement joins TRBV20-1 to TRBJ2-7, with TRBD1 matching 9 bases. The J call is in doubt because the DNA end fits TRBJ2-5 better. From germline, CDR1 is DFQATT and CDR2 SNEGSKA (reference sequence). The CDR3 totals 15 residues. CDR3 DNA sequence: TGCAGTGCTAGAGAGCACAGGGGGCCAGGAGAGACCCAGTACTTC. It is translated as CSAREHRGPGETQYF.

V gene TRBV18 combines with J gene TRBJ2-7; 12 bases fit TRBD1. The V segment lost 5 bases and the J segment 6 bases; nucleotides outside the gene matches: 8. This CDR3 is built from 15 residues. Germline V gene data show CDR1 as KGHSH and CDR2 as LQKENI. CDR3 protein: CASSVSGTGGGEQYF. The CDR3 bases are TGTGCCAGCTCAGTTTCCGGGACAGGGGGCGGCGAGCAGTACTTC.

This clonotype was observed a few times. This chain uses TRBV7-2 with TRBJ2-3, with D possibly TRBD2 on 5 matching bases. The V gene lost 0 bases and the J gene lost 0 bases, with 7 bases spanning the gap. Germline V gene sequence: CDR1 SGHTA, CDR2 FQGNSA. The CDR3 totals 15 residues. DNA of the CDR3: TGTGCCAGCAGCTTAGCTAGCGCAAGCACAGATACGCAGTATTTT. Amino acids: CASSLASASTDTQYF.

V gene TRBV7-8 combines with J gene TRBJ2-7; TRBD1 matches at 9 bases. The CDR3 has 14 residues. Trimming removed 2 bases from V and 5 bases from J; junction bases left unmatched: 4. Germline-derived CDR1 and CDR2 are SGHVS and FQNEAQ. CDR3 in DNA: TGTGCCAGCAGCTTACGGGACAGGGTCCACGAGCAGTACTTC. Translation: CASSLRDRVHEQYF.

This clonotype was recorded at least ten times. The V call is TRBV28, the J call TRBJ2-7; 12 nucleotides match TRBD2. Looked up from germline, CDR1 is MDHEN and CDR2 is SYDVKM. Losses at the gene ends were 6 bases for V and 5 bases for J; bases not matched to a gene: 5. The CDR3 is 14 amino acids. As DNA, the CDR3 is TGTGCCAGCAGGACTAGCGGGAGAAAGAACGAGCAGTACTTC. This gives the protein CASRTSGRKNEQYF.

V and J are TRBV28 and TRBJ1-1, with a possible D match to TRBD1 (6 bases). CDR1 and CDR2 from the germline V gene are MDHEN and SYDVKM. The CDR3 covers 17 residues. Trimming removed 2 bases from V and 4 bases from J, with 20 bases in between. CDR3 loop: CASSLTQGLLMSTEAFF. The CDR3 nucleotides read TGTGCCAGCAGTTTAACACAGGGACTCCTTATGAGCACTGAAGCTTTCTTT.

This clonotype was detected ten times or more. The CDR3 loop reads CASSLGAGSGQPQHF. The CDR3 region has the DNA TGTGCCAGCAGTTTAGGCGCAGGGTCAGGGCAGCCCCAGCATTTT. The V gene is TRBV28, the J gene TRBJ1-5; possible D gene TRBD1, 5 bases. Germline V gene sequence: CDR1 MDHEN, CDR2 SYDVKM. CDR3 length: 15 amino acids. Trimming pared 2 bases from V and 7 bases from J, leaving 15 bases between.

The chain is built from TRBV4-2 and TRBJ1-2, with D unclear. The CDR3 is made up of 15 amino acids. CDR1 is LGHNA, CDR2 YNFKEQ, per germline. Trimming took 1 base from V and 0 from J, leaving 9 bases between them. Here the CDR3 reads CASSQGASTNYGYTF. The CDR3 bases are TGTGCCAGCAGCCAAGGTGCTTCTACTAACTATGGCTACACCTTC.

The chain uses TRBV12-3 or TRBV12-4 and TRBJ1-2; D is ambiguous. The V gene lost 1 base and the J gene lost 6 bases, with 6 bases spanning the gap. The CDR3 length is 12 residues. The CDR3 region is CASSLEWNGYTF. The CDR3 DNA reads as TGTGCCAGCAGTTTAGAGTGGAATGGCTACACCTTC.

This clonotype was counted once. The chain links TRBV28 to TRBJ1-5; 8 nucleotides align to TRBD1. The CDR3 loop spans 16 amino acids. V gave up 5 bases and J gave up 4 bases; unmatched junction bases: 10. In germline, CDR1 is MDHEN, CDR2 SYDVKM. The CDR3 protein is CASSPRMWTGNQPQHF. The CDR3 DNA reads TGTGCCAGCAGTCCCCGTATGTGGACAGGGAATCAGCCCCAGCATTTT.

As concerns this clonotype: A far larger clone is off by one base, so a read error is likely. This chain uses TRBV6-8 with TRBJ1-5; D not resolved. The CDR3 extends over 13 amino acids. Germline V lookup: CDR1 MNHGY, CDR2 SAAAGT. V gave up 0 bases and J gave up 5 bases, with 5 bases separating them. DNA for the CDR3: TGTGCCAGCAGTTACTCGCTCGATCAGCCCCAGCATTTT. Residues: CASSYSLDQPQHF.

This clonotype has more than one count but fewer than ten. The chain has TRBV18 and TRBJ2-1, with TRBD1 matching 8 bases. Germline CDR1 and CDR2: KGHSH and LQKENI. The trim removed 4 bases at V and 7 bases at J, leaving 3 bases unmatched. CDR3 length: 13 residues. This CDR3 reads CASSQGQGNEQFF. The CDR3 region has the DNA TGTGCCAGCTCACAAGGACAGGGAAATGAGCAGTTCTTC.

The chain uses TRBV7-2 and TRBJ2-5; the D call may be TRBD1 or TRBD2 (6 bases each). CDR3 length: 15 residues. Germline loops: CDR1 SGHTA, CDR2 FQGNSA. With 0 bases removed from V and 5 bases from J, the gap between germline ends came to 13 bases. The DNA for the CDR3 is TGTGCCAGCAGCTTAGCGCCAGGAGGGGGGGAGACCCAGTACTTC. This translates into CASSLAPGGGETQYF.

The chain employs TRBV4-1 and TRBJ2-1, with D possibly being TRBD2 (5 bases). The V end lost 5 bases, the J end lost 8 bases, and 10 bases lay between the germline ends. Germline-derived CDR1 and CDR2 are MGHRA and YSYEKL. The CDR3 loop spans 12 amino acids. The CDR3: CASSAYGDEQFF. For the CDR3, the DNA is TGCGCCAGCAGCGCTTACGGGGATGAGCAGTTCTTC.

The rearrangement links TRBV12-3 or TRBV12-4 to TRBJ1-1, with D unresolved. Trimming removed 6 bases at V and 3 bases at J, with 8 bases between. The CDR3 is 12 amino acids. Here the CDR3 DNA reads TGTGCCAGCAGCTACATGGACACTGAAGCTTTCTTT. Translated, it gives CASSYMDTEAFF.

The CDR3 bases are TGTGCCAGCACCAAGACTAGACTGGACAGCACAGATACGCAGTATTTT. Amino acid sequence: CASTKTRLDSTDTQYF. V gene TRBV7-2 combines with J gene TRBJ2-3; possible D gene TRBD2, 6 bases. The ends were cut back, 7 bases at V and 0 bases at J, with 17 bases in the middle. Germline V CDR1 and CDR2: SGHTA, FQGNSA. The CDR3 has 16 amino acids.

The table lists this clonotype with a few counts. The rearrangement links TRBV15 to TRBJ2-7, with 8 bases lining up with TRBD2. CDR1 and CDR2 from the germline V gene are LNHNV and YYDKDF (reference sequence). CDR3 length equals 14 residues. V gave up 3 bases and J gave up 6 bases; unmatched junction bases: 7. CDR3 amino acids: CATSSGLARFEQYF. CDR3 nucleotides: TGTGCCACCAGCAGCGGACTAGCAAGGTTCGAGCAGTACTTC. The full variable domain, rest sourced from reference TRBV15 and TRBJ2-7, is DAMVIQNPRYQVTQFGKPVTLSCSQTLNHNVMYWYQQKSSQAPKLLFHYYDKDFNNEADTPDNFQSRRPNTSFCFLDIRSPGLGDTAMYLCATSSGLARFEQYFGPGTRLTVT.

There are a few counts of this clonotype. The chain employs TRBV20-1 and TRBJ2-5; no definite D call. Looked up from germline, CDR1 is DFQATT and CDR2 is SNEGSKA (reference sequence). The CDR3 runs to 13 residues. Trimming removed 6 bases at V and 2 bases at J, with 13 bases between. The DNA for the CDR3 is TGCAGTGCCCTAGGTAGTCAGCAAGAGACCCAGTACTTC. Translated: CSALGSQQETQYF.

The chain joins TRBV20-1 to TRBJ2-5, with a possible D match to TRBD2 (6 bases). Per the germline V gene, CDR1 is DFQATT and CDR2 is SNEGSKA (reference sequence). The CDR3 runs 16 residues. Trimming removed 4 bases from V and 4 bases from J, with 22 bases in between. CDR3 sequence reads: CSAKVEIAERGETQYF. Written as DNA, the CDR3 is TGCAGTGCTAAAGTGGAAATAGCGGAGAGAGGAGAGACCCAGTACTTC.

In its sample, this clonotype was seen many times. This chain links TRBV25-1 with TRBJ1-1; tentative D call: TRBD1 (6 bases). V lost 2 bases, J lost 4 bases, and 11 bases lay in between. The V gene's germline CDR1 is MGHDK and CDR2 SYGVNS. The CDR3 covers 14 residues. CDR3 region: CASSERGAGTEAFF. Written as DNA, the CDR3 is TGTGCCAGCAGTGAACGGGGGGCCGGCACTGAAGCTTTCTTT.

This clonotype was seen at least ten times. V is TRBV6-1 and J is TRBJ2-5; 7 nucleotides match TRBD2. Germline V gives CDR1 MNHNS, CDR2 SASEGT. J lost 3 bases, V lost 6 bases, and 10 bases had no gene match. The CDR3 has 15 amino acids. Here the CDR3 DNA reads TGTGCCAGCAGACCTCGTTGGGCGGGAGAAGAGACCCAGTACTTC. This encodes CASRPRWAGEETQYF.